The 18 T cell receptor beta chains given below trace back to one sample, sequenced in a study of cytomegalovirus exposure and HLA in healthy donors. Here immunoSEQ multiplex PCR was the method, and the copy in TCRdb shows in-frame clones only, minus some. Of under 75,000 clones in the sample, just under 95% were seen once. The sample taken for sequencing was PBMCs. The receptors were sampled from a woman aged 18 to 35 in good health and CMV-seropositive.

The chain recombines TRBV7-8 with TRBJ1-1; 9 nucleotides line up with TRBD1. The V and J ends lost 5 bases and 5 bases, in that order; junction bases with no gene match: 6. Germline-derived CDR1 and CDR2 are SGHVS and FQNEAQ. This CDR3 region has 14 residues. The CDR3, as DNA: TGTGCCAGCAGCCTTTCGACAGGGGGGACTGAAGCTTTCTTT. Translation: CASSLSTGGTEAFF. Drawing the rest from reference TRBV7-8 and TRBJ1-1, the complete variable domain is GAGVSQSPRYKVAKRGQDVALRCDPISGHVSLFWYQQALGQGPEFLTYFQNEAQLDKSGLPSDRFFAERPEGSVSTLKIQRTQQEDSAVYLCASSLSTGGTEAFFGQGTRLTVV.

The chain combines TRBV25-1 with TRBJ1-2, with TRBD1 identical over 8 bases. The length of the CDR3 is 14 residues. The J segment lost 4 bases and the V segment lost 5 bases, leaving 6 bases of the junction unmatched. The V gene's germline CDR1 is MGHDK and CDR2 SYGVNS. The CDR3: CASSLSGGAYGYTF. DNA of the CDR3: TGTGCCAGCAGTCTTTCAGGGGGCGCCTATGGCTACACCTTC.

This sequence joins TRBV7-3 and TRBJ2-2; 9 bases are shared with TRBD1. Germline CDR1 reads SGHTA; CDR2 reads FQGTGA. J lost 5 bases, V lost 4 bases, and 8 bases had no gene match. CDR3 length equals 16 residues. The CDR3 DNA reads as TGTGCCAGCAGCTCCTCCGGGACAGGGCTGACCGGGGAGCTGTTTTTT. This sequence encodes CASSSSGTGLTGELFF. The whole variable domain, filled in from reference TRBV7-3 and TRBJ2-2, reads GAGVSQTPSNKVTEKGKYVELRCDPISGHTALYWYRQSLGQGPEFLIYFQGTGAADDSGLPNDRFFAVRPEGSVSTLKIQRTERGDSAVYLCASSSSGTGLTGELFFGEGSRLTVL.

This chain connects TRBV6-6 to TRBJ1-2; tentative D call: TRBD1 (5 bases). Trimming pared 0 bases from V and 3 bases from J, leaving 14 bases between. CDR3 length: 16 amino acids. CDR1 is MNHNY and CDR2 is SVGAGI in the germline V gene (reference sequence). The CDR3 sequence: CASSYSKGVGYYGYTF. DNA for the CDR3: TGTGCCAGCAGTTACTCGAAAGGGGTGGGGTACTATGGCTACACCTTC.

This chain connects TRBV30 to TRBJ2-5; D call uncertain. Germline V gene lookup returns CDR1 GTSNPN and CDR2 SVGIG (reference sequence). Trimming removed 1 base from V and 11 bases from J, with 14 bases in between. The CDR3 length is 12 residues. The CDR3 bases are TGTGCCTGGAGTGCCTTTCCACCGGGTCAGTACTTC. Protein product: CAWSAFPPGQYF.

This chain links TRBV28 with TRBJ2-2; no clear D gene. Germline V gene sequence: CDR1 MDHEN, CDR2 SYDVKM. The CDR3 loop spans 14 amino acids. Trimming shortened V by 4 bases and J by 4 bases, and 10 bases separated the two germline ends. CDR3 loop: CASSYPGSTGELFF. For the CDR3, the DNA is TGTGCCAGCAGTTACCCCGGGTCCACCGGGGAGCTGTTTTTT.

The chain has TRBV7-9 and TRBJ2-5; 9 nucleotides match TRBD1. Germline V gene data show CDR1 as SEHNR and CDR2 as FQNEAQ (reference sequence). The CDR3 runs 17 residues. The junction had 18 bases not matched to a gene; V was cut back by 8 bases and J by 5 bases. As DNA, the CDR3 is TGTGCCAGCCAAATACCCGACAGGGGGGCAGGATGGGAGACCCAGTACTTC. Encoded protein: CASQIPDRGAGWETQYF.

The J gene is TRBJ1-1, the V gene TRBV5-1; 8 bases line up with TRBD1. The CDR3 runs 18 residues. Germline CDR1 reads SGHRS; CDR2 reads YFSETQ. V trimming: 5 bases; J trimming: 0 bases; junction bases outside the gene matches: 15. The CDR3, as DNA: TGCGCCAGCAGGAGGACAGGGATGATACTCGGAATGAACACTGAAGCTTTCTTT. It is translated as CASRRTGMILGMNTEAFF.

The V call is TRBV5-1, the J call TRBJ2-5; 7 nucleotides agree with TRBD1. Germline values: CDR1 SGHRS, CDR2 YFSETQ. This CDR3 is 17 amino acids long. J gave up 4 bases and V 4 bases, and 16 bases lay outside the gene matches. CDR3 nucleotides: TGCGCCAGCAGCCCACGGCAGGGGACAGTCTGGAGAGAGACCCAGTACTTC. Encoded protein: CASSPRQGTVWRETQYF. The full variable domain, with the rest looked up from reference TRBV5-1 and TRBJ2-5, is KAGVTQTPRYLIKTRGQQVTLSCSPISGHRSVSWYQQTPGQGLQFLFEYFSETQRNKGNFPGRFSGRQFSNSRSEMNVSTLELGDSALYLCASSPRQGTVWRETQYFGPGTRLLVL.

The gene calls are TRBV6-1 and TRBJ2-3; D may be TRBD1 (5 bases). Deletions cut 1 base from V and 3 bases from J, with 11 bases between. This CDR3 has 15 amino acids. Germline CDR1 MNHNS, CDR2 SASEGT. CDR3 nucleotide sequence: TGTGCCAGCAGTGAAGATGGGGCCGGGACAGATACGCAGTATTTT. Residues: CASSEDGAGTDTQYF.

V usage is TRBV5-1 and J usage is TRBJ2-1, with TRBD2 matching 9 bases. The V gene's germline CDR1 is SGHRS and CDR2 YFSETQ. V shed 0 bases and J 11 bases; nucleotides not matched to a gene: 9. CDR3 length equals 15 residues. The CDR3 nucleotides are TGCGCCAGCAGCTTGGTAATAGCGGGAGAGCTGCAGCAGTTCTTC. Translation gives CASSLVIAGELQQFF. Full variable domain (missing parts from reference TRBV5-1 and TRBJ2-1): KAGVTQTPRYLIKTRGQQVTLSCSPISGHRSVSWYQQTPGQGLQFLFEYFSETQRNKGNFPGRFSGRQFSNSRSEMNVSTLELGDSALYLCASSLVIAGELQQFFGPGTRLTVL.

This chain links TRBV6-1 with TRBJ2-2; TRBD2 matches 9 bases. The CDR3 contains 15 residues. Unmatched junction bases numbered 6, after V lost 4 bases and J lost 6 bases. Germline V gene lookup returns CDR1 MNHNS and CDR2 SASEGT. Here the CDR3 DNA reads TGTGCCAGCAGTGTAGTAGCGGGAGCCCCCGGGGAGCTGTTTTTT. Translated: CASSVVAGAPGELFF.

J is TRBJ1-6 and V is TRBV5-8, with D perhaps matching TRBD1 (5 bases). Per the germline V gene, CDR1 is SGHTS and CDR2 is YDEGEE. V was pared by 4 bases and J by 7 bases, with 15 bases between. This CDR3 has 15 amino acids. The CDR3 reads CASSRRAGFNSPLHF. In nucleotides, the CDR3 is TGTGCCAGCAGCCGCAGAGCAGGGTTCAATTCACCCCTCCACTTT.

The chain combines TRBV6-5 with TRBJ1-4; 7 nucleotides match TRBD1. This CDR3 has 13 residues. The J segment lost 8 bases and the V segment lost 7 bases, leaving 7 bases of the junction unmatched. Looked up from germline, CDR1 is MNHEY and CDR2 is SVGAGI. The CDR3 sequence is CASKGAGTEKLFF. DNA for the CDR3: TGTGCCAGCAAGGGGGCTGGGACCGAAAAACTGTTTTTT.

The chain has TRBV28 and TRBJ2-7; the D gene is possibly TRBD1 (6 bases). The length of the CDR3 is 17 residues. Germline values: CDR1 MDHEN, CDR2 SYDVKM. V lost 4 bases and J 0 bases, leaving 19 bases between the germline ends. CDR3 in amino acids: CASSSHPGTRSSYEQYF. CDR3 DNA sequence: TGTGCCAGCAGTTCCCACCCCGGGACACGAAGCTCCTACGAGCAGTACTTC.

This sequence joins TRBV5-1 and TRBJ1-1; maybe TRBD1 (6 bases). V was trimmed by 5 bases and J by 4 bases, leaving 18 bases between them. This CDR3 spans 15 amino acids. Germline V gives CDR1 SGHRS, CDR2 YFSETQ. The CDR3 loop reads CASRNGGGAGTEAFF. CDR3 nucleotides: TGCGCCAGCAGAAACGGTGGGGGGGCTGGCACTGAAGCTTTCTTT.

The rearrangement joins TRBV7-2 to TRBJ1-6; no clear D. V gave up 2 bases and J gave up 4 bases, with 6 bases separating them. From germline, CDR1 is SGHTA and CDR2 FQGNSA. The CDR3 has 14 residues. CDR3 sequence (DNA): TGTGCCAGCAGCTTACCCCTATATAATTCACCCCTCCACTTT. Translation: CASSLPLYNSPLHF.

This CDR3 is CASCPPPGNEQFF. In DNA, the CDR3 is TGTGCCAGCTGCCCTCCCCCGGGCAATGAGCAGTTCTTC. This sequence joins TRBV28 and TRBJ2-1; D gene unclear. This CDR3 contains 13 residues. From germline, CDR1 is MDHEN and CDR2 SYDVKM. V lost 8 bases, J lost 6 bases, and 14 bases lay in between.